This TCR beta chain was identified during a study of PD-1 blockade in classical Hodgkin lymphoma. General observations from the study: When nivolumab was started under 1 year after ASCT, patients were excluded. Significantly greater TCR diversity emerged by C4D1 in CD4+ cells but not CD8+ cells.

Relapse after autologous stem cell transplantation occurred in every patient, and brentuximab vedotin exposure varied. CDR3 size: 15 residues. V shed 5 bases and J 4 bases; nucleotides not matched to a gene: 7. Germline V gene lookup returns CDR1 SGHVS and CDR2 FQNEAQ. As regards this clone: Its antigen is still unknown.

Repertoires were generated with immunoSEQ multiplex PCR, while TCRdb's copy carries only in-frame clones and drops some. Found here are about 97,000 clones, approximately 88% of them singletons; the top ten hold about 12%. The rearrangement links TRBV7-8 to TRBJ2-5; TRBD2 matches at 10 bases. The sequence came from a human donor with classical Hodgkin lymphoma. The sample consisted of peripheral blood mononuclear cells (PBMCs), taken at baseline. The CDR3 here is CASSTTRLAGETQYF. CDR3 coding DNA: TGTGCCAGCAGCACTACCCGACTAGCGGGAGAGACCCAGTACTTC.